This T cell receptor (beta chain) was recovered during a study of CD8 T cells in ankylosing spondylitis. TCRdb called the 5' RACE reads again in MiXCR, with one record for every CDR3 protein. The sample has 200,000 to 250,000 distinct CDR3 sequences, about 16% seen once. Germline assignment: CDR1 MDHEN and CDR2 SYDVKM. The V end was cut by 7 bases, the J end by 6 bases, with 21 bases between. CDR3 length: 16 amino acids. Turning to this clonotype: Antigen specificity is unknown.

Study results and caveats: Those disease-linked clones were CD8+; they were also relatively rare in peripheral blood. From matched ankylosing spondylitis synovial fluid, disease-linked clones were reportedly recovered at significantly enriched levels. Several highly homologous variants made up a TCR beta motif, and this motif appeared characteristic of ankylosing spondylitis blood.

This receptor was obtained from a male donor with ankylosing spondylitis. The gene calls are TRBV28 and TRBJ1-4; TRBD1 is a possible D gene (6 bases). Sequencing was performed on blood, either unsorted or a sorted T cell fraction (not recorded which). The CDR3 DNA reads as TGTGCCAGCATGGCAGGGGTATTAGGGGTGCATGAAAAACTGTTTTTT. It encodes CASMAGVLGVHEKLFF.